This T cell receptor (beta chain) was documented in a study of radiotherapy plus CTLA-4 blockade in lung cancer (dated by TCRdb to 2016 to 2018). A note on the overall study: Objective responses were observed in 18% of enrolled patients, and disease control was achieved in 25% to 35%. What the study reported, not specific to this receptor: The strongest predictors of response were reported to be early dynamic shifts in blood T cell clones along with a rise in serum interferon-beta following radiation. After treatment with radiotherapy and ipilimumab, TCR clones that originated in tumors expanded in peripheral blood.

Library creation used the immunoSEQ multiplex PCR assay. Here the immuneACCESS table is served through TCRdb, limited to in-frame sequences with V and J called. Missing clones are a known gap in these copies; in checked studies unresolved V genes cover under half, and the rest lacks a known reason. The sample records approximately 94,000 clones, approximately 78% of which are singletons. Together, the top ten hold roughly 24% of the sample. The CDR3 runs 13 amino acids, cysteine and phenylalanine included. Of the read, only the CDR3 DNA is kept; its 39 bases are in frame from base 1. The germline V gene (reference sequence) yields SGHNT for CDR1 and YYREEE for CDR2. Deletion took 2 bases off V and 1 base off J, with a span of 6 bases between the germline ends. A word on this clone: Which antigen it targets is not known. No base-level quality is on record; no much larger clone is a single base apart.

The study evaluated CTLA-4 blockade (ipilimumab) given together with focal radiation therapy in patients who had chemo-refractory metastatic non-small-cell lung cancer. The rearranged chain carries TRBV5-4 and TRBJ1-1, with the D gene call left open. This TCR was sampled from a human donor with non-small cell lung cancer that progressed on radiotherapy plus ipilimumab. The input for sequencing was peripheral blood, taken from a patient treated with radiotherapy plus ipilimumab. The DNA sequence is TGTGCCAGCAGCTTCATGGGGAACACTGAAGCTTTCTTT. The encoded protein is CASSFMGNTEAFF.